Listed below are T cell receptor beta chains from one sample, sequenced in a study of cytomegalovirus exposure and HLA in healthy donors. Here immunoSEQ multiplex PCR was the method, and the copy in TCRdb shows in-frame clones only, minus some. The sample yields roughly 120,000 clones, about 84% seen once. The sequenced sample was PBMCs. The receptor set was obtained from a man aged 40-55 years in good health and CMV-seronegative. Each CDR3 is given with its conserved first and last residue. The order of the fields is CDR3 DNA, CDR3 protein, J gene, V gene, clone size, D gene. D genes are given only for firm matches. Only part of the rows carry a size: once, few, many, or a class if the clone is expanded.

DNA: TGTGCCAGCAGTTGGGGCGGGGGAGAAGGTGAGACCCAGTACTTC
CDR3: CASSWGGGEGETQYF
J: TRBJ2-5
V: TRBV27
size: .
D: TRBD2

DNA: TGTGCCAGCAGTTTAGCGAGGGTGGGGGGACTTTCGTTCTTC
CDR3: CASSLARVGGLSFF
J: TRBJ2-1
V: TRBV28
size: .
D: .

DNA: TGTGCCAGCAGCTTTTACAGCGGGGGGGCTTTGGGCACCGGGGAGCTGTTTTTT
CDR3: CASSFYSGGALGTGELFF
J: TRBJ2-2
V: TRBV7-9
size: .
D: TRBD2

DNA: TGTGCCAGCAGTTTCGGGTCAATTGGGACCCAGTACTTC
CDR3: CASSFGSIGTQYF
J: TRBJ2-5
V: TRBV7-9
size: .
D: .

DNA: TGTTCCAGCAGCCAGGGGGCCAGCGGCGCCTCCTACGAGCAGTACTTC
CDR3: CSSSQGASGASYEQYF
J: TRBJ2-7
V: TRBV7-9
size: once
D: TRBD1

DNA: TGTGCCAGCAGTTCCGCCCCAGCCTACGAGCAGTACTTC
CDR3: CASSSAPAYEQYF
J: TRBJ2-7
V: TRBV2
size: .
D: .

DNA: TGCGCCAGCAGTCCAGGGCATGGGCTGGACGAGCAGTGCTTC
CDR3: CASSPGHGLDEQCF
J: TRBJ2-7
V: TRBV5-1
size: .
D: .

DNA: TGTGCCAGCAGCCAACTCGGGAGGAGCACTGAAGCTTTCTTT
CDR3: CASSQLGRSTEAFF
J: TRBJ1-1
V: TRBV14
size: .
D: .

DNA: TGTGCCAGCAGCGTAGACCAGCGGGGGGTTTACAATGAGCAGTTCTTC
CDR3: CASSVDQRGVYNEQFF
J: TRBJ2-1
V: TRBV9
size: .
D: TRBD2

DNA: TGCGCCAGCAGATTCCGTCCCGCAACTAATGAAAAACTGTTTTTT
CDR3: CASRFRPATNEKLFF
J: TRBJ1-4
V: TRBV5-1
size: .
D: .

DNA: TGTGCCAGCAGCCCATTGACAGGGGAGTCCGGGGAGCTGTTTTTT
CDR3: CASSPLTGESGELFF
J: TRBJ2-2
V: TRBV7-2
size: once
D: TRBD1

DNA: TGTGCCAGCAGCCAAGAATTTCGCAGGCACAAGCAGTACTTC
CDR3: CASSQEFRRHKQYF
J: TRBJ2-7
V: TRBV4-2
size: .
D: .

DNA: TGTGCCAGCAGGGGCAATACGAACACCGGGGAGCTGTTTTTT
CDR3: CASRGNTNTGELFF
J: TRBJ2-2
V: TRBV27
size: few
D: .

DNA: TGCAGCGTTGAAAACCGTTCGGGACAGGGCTCTTATGGCTACACCTTC
CDR3: CSVENRSGQGSYGYTF
J: TRBJ1-2
V: TRBV29-1
size: .
D: TRBD1

DNA: TGTGCCAGCAGCTTAGATGTAACCGGGGAGCTGTTTTTT
CDR3: CASSLDVTGELFF
J: TRBJ2-2
V: TRBV13
size: .
D: .

DNA: TGTGCCAGCAGCCCCGACAGGAACTATGGCTACACCTTC
CDR3: CASSPDRNYGYTF
J: TRBJ1-2
V: TRBV28
size: .
D: .

DNA: TGTGCCAGCAGCTATGGGGACAGGGAGAGGGAAAAACTGTTTTTT
CDR3: CASSYGDREREKLFF
J: TRBJ1-4
V: TRBV11-2
size: .
D: TRBD1

DNA: TGTGCCAGCAGCTACGCCCGGACATCTTTGAACACCGGGGAGCTGTTTTTT
CDR3: CASSYARTSLNTGELFF
J: TRBJ2-2
V: TRBV7-2
size: .
D: .

DNA: TGTGCCAGCAGCTCCCCTTTAGATCTGGAGTCCCTCCACTTT
CDR3: CASSSPLDLESLHF
J: TRBJ1-6
V: TRBV7-9
size: .
D: .

DNA: TGTGCCAGCAGTGTCCTTGGACAGGCCTACAATGAGCAGTTCTTC
CDR3: CASSVLGQAYNEQFF
J: TRBJ2-1
V: TRBV6-1
size: .
D: TRBD1

DNA: TGTGCCAGCAGCGCGACAGGGAAGTCCTATAATTCACCCCTCCACTTT
CDR3: CASSATGKSYNSPLHF
J: TRBJ1-6
V: TRBV9
size: few
D: TRBD1

DNA: TGTGCCAGCAGCCGACCCAACTTTAAGGACAGGGCTAATCAGCCCCAGCATTTT
CDR3: CASSRPNFKDRANQPQHF
J: TRBJ1-5
V: TRBV21-1
size: .
D: .

DNA: TGTGCCAGCTCACGGGACAGCGCTAATGAAAAACTGTTTTTT
CDR3: CASSRDSANEKLFF
J: TRBJ1-4
V: TRBV18
size: .
D: TRBD1

DNA: TGTGCCAGCAGTTCTATCCCGGGACAGGGGGCCAAGCAGTACTTC
CDR3: CASSSIPGQGAKQYF
J: TRBJ2-7
V: TRBV11-1
size: .
D: TRBD1

DNA: TGTGCCAGCAGCTTAGAGGGCGCGGGTTCACCCCTCCACTTT
CDR3: CASSLEGAGSPLHF
J: TRBJ1-6
V: TRBV7-2
size: .
D: .

DNA: TGCGCCAGCAGCTTGGCCAGTACAGATGAAAAACTGTTTTTT
CDR3: CASSLASTDEKLFF
J: TRBJ1-4
V: TRBV5-1
size: .
D: .

DNA: TGCGCCAGCAGCGCAGGGGTCTCTGGGGCCAACGTCCTGACTTTC
CDR3: CASSAGVSGANVLTF
J: TRBJ2-6
V: TRBV4-1
size: .
D: .

DNA: TGTGCTAGTGGTCTTCGAAGCGGACAGGGGCTAAAAACTAACTATGGCTACACCTTC
CDR3: CASGLRSGQGLKTNYGYTF
J: TRBJ1-2
V: TRBV12-5
size: .
D: TRBD1

DNA: TGTGCCAGCAGCTCGACAGGGGTTTGGGCCGGGGAGCTGTTTTTT
CDR3: CASSSTGVWAGELFF
J: TRBJ2-2
V: TRBV7-2
size: .
D: TRBD1

DNA: TGTTCCAGCAGCCCCCCCAGCCCGGGACAGGGGGTCTACGAGCAGTACTTC
CDR3: CSSSPPSPGQGVYEQYF
J: TRBJ2-7
V: TRBV7-9
size: .
D: TRBD1

DNA: TGTGCCAGCAGCGTAGAATGGAGCGGGGAAGGTGTGAGCACAGATACGCAGTATTTT
CDR3: CASSVEWSGEGVSTDTQYF
J: TRBJ2-3
V: TRBV9
size: .
D: TRBD2

DNA: TGTGCCAGCAGCTTAAACAACCCCACAGATACGCAGTATTTT
CDR3: CASSLNNPTDTQYF
J: TRBJ2-3
V: TRBV7-2
size: .
D: .

DNA: TGTGCCAGCAGCTTCTCCCGCGACAGCTACGAGCAGTACTTC
CDR3: CASSFSRDSYEQYF
J: TRBJ2-7
V: TRBV7-2
size: .
D: .

DNA: TGTGCCAGCAGCTTAGGGCTCAGGGAAGAGACCCAGTACTTC
CDR3: CASSLGLREETQYF
J: TRBJ2-5
V: TRBV11-2
size: .
D: .

DNA: TGTGCCAGCAACCCGGAGAGGAACACTGAAGCTTTCTTT
CDR3: CASNPERNTEAFF
J: TRBJ1-1
V: TRBV11-2
size: .
D: .

DNA: TGTGCCAGCAGCCAGGTGTTGTGGGCTCCTCAGTACTTC
CDR3: CASSQVLWAPQYF
J: TRBJ2-4
V: TRBV7-2
size: .
D: .

DNA: TGCAGCGTTGAAATACAGGGGAGAGGCTACACCTTC
CDR3: CSVEIQGRGYTF
J: TRBJ1-2
V: TRBV29-1
size: .
D: TRBD1

DNA: TGTGCCAGCAGAACCGACAGGCACTATGGCTACACCTTC
CDR3: CASRTDRHYGYTF
J: TRBJ1-2
V: TRBV6-5
size: .
D: .

DNA: TGTGCCAGCAGCTTACTGCAAGGGACAGGGCTTCACACTGAAGCTTTCTTT
CDR3: CASSLLQGTGLHTEAFF
J: TRBJ1-1
V: TRBV7-8
size: .
D: TRBD1

DNA: TGCAGCATCAGACAGTTTGACTTACCAACCAATGGCTACACCTTC
CDR3: CSIRQFDLPTNGYTF
J: TRBJ1-2
V: TRBV29-1
size: .
D: .

DNA: TGTGCCATCAGTACGGGACAGGGGAGCTATGGCTACACCTTC
CDR3: CAISTGQGSYGYTF
J: TRBJ1-2
V: TRBV10-3
size: few
D: TRBD1

DNA: TGCGCCAGCAGCTTATCTAGCGGGGCGAACACCGGGGAGCTGTTTTTT
CDR3: CASSLSSGANTGELFF
J: TRBJ2-2
V: TRBV5-1
size: .
D: TRBD2

DNA: TGTGCCAGCAGTGAAATAGCGGGGGGCTCAGATACGCAGTATTTT
CDR3: CASSEIAGGSDTQYF
J: TRBJ2-3
V: TRBV6-4
size: few
D: TRBD2